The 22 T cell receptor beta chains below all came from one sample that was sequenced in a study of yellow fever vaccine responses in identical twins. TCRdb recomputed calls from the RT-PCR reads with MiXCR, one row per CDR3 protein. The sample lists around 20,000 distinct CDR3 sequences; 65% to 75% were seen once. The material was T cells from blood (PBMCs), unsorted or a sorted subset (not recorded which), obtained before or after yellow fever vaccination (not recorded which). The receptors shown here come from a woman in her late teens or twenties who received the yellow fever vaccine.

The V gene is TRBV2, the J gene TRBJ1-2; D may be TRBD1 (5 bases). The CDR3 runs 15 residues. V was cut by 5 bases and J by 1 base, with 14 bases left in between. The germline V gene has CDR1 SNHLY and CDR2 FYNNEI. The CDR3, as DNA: TGTGCCAGCAGTCCCCTAGGGGTACTTAACTATGGCTACACCTTC. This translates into CASSPLGVLNYGYTF.

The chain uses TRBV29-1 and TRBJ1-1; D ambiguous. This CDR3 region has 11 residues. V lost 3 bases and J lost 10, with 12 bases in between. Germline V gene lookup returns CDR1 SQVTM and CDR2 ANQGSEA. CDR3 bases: TGCAGCGTTGATAGTAGTGGCTCAGCTTTCTTT. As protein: CSVDSSGSAFF.

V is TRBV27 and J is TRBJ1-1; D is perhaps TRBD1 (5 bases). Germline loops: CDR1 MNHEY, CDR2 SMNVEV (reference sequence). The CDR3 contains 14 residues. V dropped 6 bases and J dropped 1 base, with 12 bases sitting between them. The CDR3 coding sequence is TGTGCCAGCAGCCGGGGGTTGCGGAACACTGAAGCTTTCTTT. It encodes CASSRGLRNTEAFF.

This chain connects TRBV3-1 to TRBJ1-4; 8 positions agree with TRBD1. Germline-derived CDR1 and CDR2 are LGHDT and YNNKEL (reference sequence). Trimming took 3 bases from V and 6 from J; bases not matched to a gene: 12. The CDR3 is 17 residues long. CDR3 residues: CASSHGQGRRADEKLFF. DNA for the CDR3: TGTGCCAGCAGCCACGGACAGGGACGGAGAGCGGATGAAAAACTGTTTTTT.

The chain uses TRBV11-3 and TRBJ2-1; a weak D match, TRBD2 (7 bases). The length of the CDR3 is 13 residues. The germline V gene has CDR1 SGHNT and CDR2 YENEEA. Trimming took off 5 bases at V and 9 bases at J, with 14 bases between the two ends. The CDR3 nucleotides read TGTGCCAGCAGCGAAGGGGGGGCCCTTGAGCAGTTCTTC. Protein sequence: CASSEGGALEQFF.

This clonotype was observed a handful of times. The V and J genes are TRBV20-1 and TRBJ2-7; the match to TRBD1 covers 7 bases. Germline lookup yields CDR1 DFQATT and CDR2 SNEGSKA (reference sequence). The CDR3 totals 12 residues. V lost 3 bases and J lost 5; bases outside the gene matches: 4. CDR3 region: CSARGTGDEQYV. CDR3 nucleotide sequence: TGCAGTGCTAGGGGAACAGGGGACGAGCAGTACGTC.

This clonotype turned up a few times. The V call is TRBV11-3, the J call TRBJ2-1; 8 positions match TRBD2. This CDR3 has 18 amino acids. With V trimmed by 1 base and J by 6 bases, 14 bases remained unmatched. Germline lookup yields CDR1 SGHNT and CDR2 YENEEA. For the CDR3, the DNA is TGTGCCAGCAGCTTAGTCGGGCTAGCGGGCCGCCGGGCCAATGAGCAGTTCTTC. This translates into CASSLVGLAGRRANEQFF.

CDR3 bases: TGTGCCAGCAGCTTATCTAGCGGGGGTAGCAATGAGCAGTTCTTC. Translated: CASSLSSGGSNEQFF. The J gene is TRBJ2-1, the V gene TRBV7-7; 10 nucleotides line up with TRBD2. Germline CDR1 and CDR2: SSHAT and FNYEAQ (reference sequence). Trimming at V came to 2 bases and at J to 6 bases, leaving 4 bases not matched to a gene. The CDR3 loop spans 15 amino acids. Filled out from reference TRBV7-7 and TRBJ2-1, the complete variable domain reads GAGVSQSPRYKVTKRGQDVTLRCDPISSHATLYWYQQALGQGPEFLTYFNYEAQPDKSGLPSDRFSAERPEGSISTLTIQRTEQRDSAMYRCASSLSSGGSNEQFFGPGTRLTVL.

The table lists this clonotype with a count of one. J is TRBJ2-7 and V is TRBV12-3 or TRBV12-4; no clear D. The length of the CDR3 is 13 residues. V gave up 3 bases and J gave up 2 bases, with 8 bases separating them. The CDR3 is CASSLAVTYEQYF. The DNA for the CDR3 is TGTGCCAGCAGTTTGGCGGTGACCTACGAGCAGTACTTC.

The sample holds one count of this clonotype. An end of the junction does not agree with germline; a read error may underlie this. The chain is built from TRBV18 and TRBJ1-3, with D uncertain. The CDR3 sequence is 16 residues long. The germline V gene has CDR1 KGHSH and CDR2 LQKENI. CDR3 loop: CASSPLQRVDGNTMYF. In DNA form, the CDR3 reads TGTGCCAGCTCACCTCTACAGAGAGTAGATGGAAACACCATGTATTTT.

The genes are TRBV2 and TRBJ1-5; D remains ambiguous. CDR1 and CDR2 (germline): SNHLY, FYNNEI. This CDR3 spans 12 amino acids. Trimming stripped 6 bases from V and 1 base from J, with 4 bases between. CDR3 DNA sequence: TGTGCCAGCAGACGGAGCAATCAGCCCCAGCATTTT. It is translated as CASRRSNQPQHF.

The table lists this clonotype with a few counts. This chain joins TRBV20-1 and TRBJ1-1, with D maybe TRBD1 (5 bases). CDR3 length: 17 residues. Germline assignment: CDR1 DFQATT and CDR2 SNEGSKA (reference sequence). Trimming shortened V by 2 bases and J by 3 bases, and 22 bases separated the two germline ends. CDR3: CSARSLSRGLGDTEAFF. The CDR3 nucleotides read TGCAGTGCTAGATCCCTGAGTCGAGGTTTGGGGGACACTGAAGCTTTCTTT.

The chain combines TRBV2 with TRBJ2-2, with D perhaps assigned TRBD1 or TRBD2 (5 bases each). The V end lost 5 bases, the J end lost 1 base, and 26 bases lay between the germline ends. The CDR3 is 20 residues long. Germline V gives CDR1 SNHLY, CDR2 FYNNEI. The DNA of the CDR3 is TGTGCCAGCAGTACGGGACCTCCGCGTGGGGGAAAGGTGAACACCGGGGAGCTGTTTTTT. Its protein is CASSTGPPRGGKVNTGELFF.

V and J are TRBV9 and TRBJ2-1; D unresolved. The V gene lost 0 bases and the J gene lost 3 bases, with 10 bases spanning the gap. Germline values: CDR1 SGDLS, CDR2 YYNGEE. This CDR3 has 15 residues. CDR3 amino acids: CASSVEPAGYNEQFF. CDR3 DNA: TGTGCCAGCAGCGTAGAGCCTGCCGGCTACAATGAGCAGTTCTTC.

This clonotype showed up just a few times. CDR3 amino acids: CASSGFGTGNQPQHF. CDR3 sequence (DNA): TGTGCCAGCAGTGGATTCGGGACAGGGAATCAGCCCCAGCATTTT. The genes are TRBV12-3 or TRBV12-4 and TRBJ1-5; 9 nucleotides align to TRBD1. The junction had 6 bases not matched to a gene; V was cut back by 5 bases and J by 4 bases. The CDR3 loop spans 15 amino acids.

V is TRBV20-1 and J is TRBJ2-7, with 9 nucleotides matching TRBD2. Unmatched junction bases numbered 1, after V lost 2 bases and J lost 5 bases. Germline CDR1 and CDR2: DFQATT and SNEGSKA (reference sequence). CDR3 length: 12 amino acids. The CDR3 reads CSARIAGDEQYF. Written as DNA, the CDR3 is TGCAGTGCTAGAATAGCGGGAGACGAGCAGTACTTC.

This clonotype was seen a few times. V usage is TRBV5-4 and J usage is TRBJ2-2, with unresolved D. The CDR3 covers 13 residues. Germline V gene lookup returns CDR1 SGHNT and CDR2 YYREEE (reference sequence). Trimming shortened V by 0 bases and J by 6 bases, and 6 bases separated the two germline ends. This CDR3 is CASSLDPPGELFF. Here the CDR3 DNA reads TGTGCCAGCAGCTTGGATCCCCCCGGGGAGCTGTTTTTT.

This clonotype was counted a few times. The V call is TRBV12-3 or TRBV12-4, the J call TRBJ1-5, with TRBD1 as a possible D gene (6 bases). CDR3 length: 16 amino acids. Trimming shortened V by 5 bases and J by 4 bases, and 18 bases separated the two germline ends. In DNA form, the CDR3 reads TGTGCCAGCAGTGGCACAGGGAGTTTTTGGAATCAGCCCCAGCATTTT. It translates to CASSGTGSFWNQPQHF.

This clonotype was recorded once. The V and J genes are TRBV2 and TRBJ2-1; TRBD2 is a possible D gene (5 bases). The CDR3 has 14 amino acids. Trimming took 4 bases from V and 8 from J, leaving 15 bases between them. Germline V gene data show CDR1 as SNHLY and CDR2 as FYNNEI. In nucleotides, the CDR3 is TGTGCCAGCAGTGCAAAGCTCCCCGGGGATGAGCAGTTCTTC. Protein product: CASSAKLPGDEQFF.

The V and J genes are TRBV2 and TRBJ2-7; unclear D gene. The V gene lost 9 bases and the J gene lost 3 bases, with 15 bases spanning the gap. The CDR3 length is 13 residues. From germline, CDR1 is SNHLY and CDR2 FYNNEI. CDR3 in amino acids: CASSHKRYYEQYV. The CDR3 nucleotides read TGTGCCAGTTCCCATAAAAGGTACTACGAGCAGTACGTC.

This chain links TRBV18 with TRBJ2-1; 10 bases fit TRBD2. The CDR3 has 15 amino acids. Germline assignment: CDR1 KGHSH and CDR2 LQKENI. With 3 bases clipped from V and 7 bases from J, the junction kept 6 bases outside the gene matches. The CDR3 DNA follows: TGTGCCAGCTCACCTTCTAGCGGGAGTCGGAATGAGCAGTTCTTC. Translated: CASSPSSGSRNEQFF.

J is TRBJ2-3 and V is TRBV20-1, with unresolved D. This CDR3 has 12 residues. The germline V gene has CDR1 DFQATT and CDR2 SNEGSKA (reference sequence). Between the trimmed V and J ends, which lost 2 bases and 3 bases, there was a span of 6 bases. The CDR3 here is CSARYSTDTQYF. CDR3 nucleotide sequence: TGCAGTGCTAGATATTCAACAGATACGCAGTATTTT.